This TCR beta chain was recovered during a study of shared clonotypes between healthy human individuals. Study-wide results and caveats: Represented genetic and exposure-history diversity was restricted by having few donors.

Profiling relied on immunoSEQ multiplex PCR, and the TCRdb table lists in-frame clones only, not all of them. The repertoire includes approximately 1,500,000 clones, approximately 96% of them detected once, and about 1.2% sits in the top ten. The split of CD4+ cells yielded CD45RA+ naive and CD45RA-negative memory subsets. Trimming left V 0 bases short and J 2 bases short, with 8 bases between. In germline, CDR1 is MNHEY, CDR2 SMNVEV (reference sequence). The length of the CDR3 is 14 residues. About this clone: Its antigen is not known.

The sequencing input was naive CD4+ T cells sorted from blood. The subset: CD45RA+ positively selected. The source is a man aged 25 to 45 in good health. The chain combines TRBV27 with TRBJ2-7, with unresolved D. CDR3 amino acids: CASSLSVTPYEQYF. For the CDR3, the DNA is TGTGCCAGCAGTTTATCGGTCACTCCCTACGAGCAGTACTTC.